The rows below give T cell receptor beta chains drawn from one sample of a study of shared clonotypes between healthy human individuals. The protocol was immunoSEQ multiplex PCR, while the TCRdb copy is restricted to in-frame clones and leaves out a portion. The sample contains some 690,000 clones, less than 95% of which appear only once. The sample consisted of memory CD8+ T cells from PBMCs. The receptors come from a man between 18 and 35 years old in good health. Some clones in this sample may be carry-over from other donors' samples. Each CDR3 is given with its conserved first and last residue. Each record gives: D gene, V gene, J gene, clone size, CDR3 DNA, CDR3 protein. A D gene is named only where the DNA matches it firmly. Only part of the rows carry a size: once, few, many, or a class if the clone is expanded.

>.|TRBV30|TRBJ2-1|.
TGTGCCTGGAGTTCGAGTTCTGGCAATGAGCAGTTCTTC
CAWSSSSGNEQFF
>.|TRBV11-2|TRBJ1-4|.
TGTGCCAGCAGCTTAGATGGGGGGGCGGGTGAAAAACTGTTTTTT
CASSLDGGAGEKLFF
>TRBD2|TRBV4-1|TRBJ2-7|.
TGCGCCAGCAGCCAAGATCTTACTAGCGGGACCTACGAGCAGTACTTC
CASSQDLTSGTYEQYF
>.|TRBV6-5|TRBJ1-1|.
TGTGCCAGCACCTACACCGCCTCGAACACTGAAGCTTTCTTT
CASTYTASNTEAFF
>.|TRBV6-5|TRBJ2-7|.
TGTGCCAGCAGTTACTCCCCTGTTAGCCCCTACGAGCAGTACTTC
CASSYSPVSPYEQYF
>.|TRBV9|TRBJ1-2|.
TGTGCCAGCAGCTCACCGGACATGGGGGCTAACTATGGCTACACCTTC
CASSSPDMGANYGYTF
>TRBD1|TRBV6-5|TRBJ1-1|.
TGTGCCAGCAGTTACCAAGGACAGGGCCCTGAAGCTTTCTTT
CASSYQGQGPEAFF
>.|TRBV27|TRBJ2-7|.
TGTGCCAGCAGTTTATCCGAATACTACGAGCAGTACTTC
CASSLSEYYEQYF
>.|TRBV28|TRBJ1-1|.
TGTGCCAGCACTGTCATTTTGGGGTACAACATGAACACTGAAGCTTTCTTT
CASTVILGYNMNTEAFF
>.|TRBV28|TRBJ2-7|.
TGTGCCAGCAGAATTGTTGAGTCGGACGAGCAGTACTTC
CASRIVESDEQYF
>.|TRBV14|TRBJ2-7|.
TGTGCCAGCAGCCAAGATCGGGGCGCTTTCAGGAACGAGCAGTACTTC
CASSQDRGAFRNEQYF
>TRBD1|TRBV12-5|TRBJ2-1|.
TGTGCTAGTGGCCTGACAACCGGACAGGGCCTATACAATGAGCAGTTCTTC
CASGLTTGQGLYNEQFF
>.|TRBV28|TRBJ1-2|.
TGTGCCAGCACCTTCTGGACGGGGGGCTATGGCTACACCTTC
CASTFWTGGYGYTF
>TRBD2|TRBV9|TRBJ2-3|.
TGTGCCAGCAGCCCTCACACCGGGACTAGCGGGAGTGAGGGCCCAGATACGCAGTATTTT
CASSPHTGTSGSEGPDTQYF
>.|TRBV2|TRBJ2-7|.
TGTGCCAGCAGTGAACCGGGTCGGGACTACGAGCAGTACTTC
CASSEPGRDYEQYF
>TRBD1|TRBV4-1|TRBJ1-2|once
TGCGCCAGCAGCCAACCAGGGACAGGGTTTGATGGCTACACCTTC
CASSQPGTGFDGYTF
>TRBD1|TRBV2|TRBJ1-2|few
TGTGCCAGCAGCACCAAGGGACAGGGGGCGCGGGGCTACACCTTC
CASSTKGQGARGYTF
>TRBD2|TRBV18|TRBJ2-7|.
TGTGCCAGCTCACCATTGACGGTGAGCGGGGGGAATAGCTCCTACGAGCAGTACTTC
CASSPLTVSGGNSSYEQYF
>.|TRBV6-1|TRBJ1-2|once
TGTGCCAGCCCTGGGGCGGGACAAAAAATCTATGGCTACACCTTC
CASPGAGQKIYGYTF
>TRBD2|TRBV10-1|TRBJ2-7|.
TGCGCCAGCAGTGCGGGACTAGCGGACTCCTACGAGCAGTACTTC
CASSAGLADSYEQYF
>TRBD2|TRBV19|TRBJ2-1|.
TGTGCCAGTAGTATAATGGCAACTAGCGCCTACAATGAGCAGTTCTTC
CASSIMATSAYNEQFF
>TRBD1|TRBV28|TRBJ1-1|.
TGTGCCAGCAGTCTGGGGACAGGTGAAGCTTTCTTT
CASSLGTGEAFF
>TRBD2|TRBV4-1|TRBJ2-1|.
TGCGCCAGCAGCCCGCGTAGCGGGGCCCCCTACAATGAGCAGTTCTTC
CASSPRSGAPYNEQFF
>TRBD2|TRBV30|TRBJ2-7|few
TGTGCCTGGAGTCTACTAGCGGGAGTTGGCGAGCAGTACTTC
CAWSLLAGVGEQYF
>.|TRBV7-2|TRBJ2-7|few
TGTGCCAGCAGCTCCGTCCCCTACGAGCAGTACTTC
CASSSVPYEQYF
>TRBD1|TRBV29-1|TRBJ2-1|.
TGCAGCGTTGGTCCCAGGGGGTCCTACAATGAGCAGTTCTTC
CSVGPRGSYNEQFF
>.|TRBV6-1|TRBJ1-3|.
TGTGCCAGCGGCCATCGGGGGACCGGAAACACCATATATTTT
CASGHRGTGNTIYF
>TRBD2|TRBV7-9|TRBJ2-2|.
TGTGCCCCGGGGAAGCTAGCGGCTAACACCGGGGAGCTGTTTTTT
CAPGKLAANTGELFF
>TRBD1|TRBV9|TRBJ2-1|few
TGTGCCAGCAGCGAGGGGGCTTCCTACAATGAGCAGTTCTTC
CASSEGASYNEQFF
>.|TRBV28|TRBJ1-5|.
TGTGCCAGCAGTTCTCACCGGGACATTCATCATTTT
CASSSHRDIHHF
>.|TRBV7-6|TRBJ2-7|.
TGTGCCAGCAGCTTTGGCGGGATATTGTCCGAGCAGTACTTC
CASSFGGILSEQYF
>TRBD2|TRBV28|TRBJ2-7|.
TGTGCCAGCAGTCGACTAGCGGGAGGGTGGGACGAGCAGTACTTC
CASSRLAGGWDEQYF
>TRBD2|TRBV4-1|TRBJ2-1|.
TGCGCCAGCAGCCGGCGACTAGCGGGAGATTTTAGCGATGAGCAGTTCTTC
CASSRRLAGDFSDEQFF
>.|TRBV4-3|TRBJ2-7|.
TGCGCCAGCAGCCAAGGGCCCCGCTCCTCCTACGAGCAGTACTTC
CASSQGPRSSYEQYF
>.|TRBV27|TRBJ2-6|.
TGTGCCAGCACTCACCCCCGGGCCGTCTCTGGGGCCAACGTCCTGACTTTC
CASTHPRAVSGANVLTF
>TRBD2|TRBV10-2|TRBJ2-1|.
TGCGCCAGCAGTGGAGTTTTAGCGGGGGGCTACAATGAGCAGTTCTTC
CASSGVLAGGYNEQFF
>.|TRBV29-1|TRBJ1-2|.
TGCAGCGTTGACCAGGGAGAGGATGGCTACACCTTC
CSVDQGEDGYTF
>.|TRBV6-1|TRBJ1-3|few
TGTGCCAGCAGTGAAGTCGGCAGAGGAAACACCATATATTTT
CASSEVGRGNTIYF
>.|TRBV27|TRBJ2-1|.
TGTGCCAGCAGCCATTCAGGGAGCTCCTCCTACAATGAGCAGTTCTTC
CASSHSGSSSYNEQFF
>.|TRBV6-5|TRBJ2-7|.
TGTGCCAGCAGTTACGGCCTAGCCTACGAGCAGTACTTC
CASSYGLAYEQYF
>.|TRBV28|TRBJ1-2|.
TGTGCCAGCAGTTTGGGTCGGGGGGGAGTCTATGGCTACACCTTC
CASSLGRGGVYGYTF
>.|TRBV6-1|TRBJ2-7|.
TGTGCCAGCAGTGAAGCTTTCAGGGTTCTCTACGAGCAGTACTTC
CASSEAFRVLYEQYF
>TRBD2|TRBV7-9|TRBJ2-5|.
TGTGCCAGCAGCCCCGCAACTAGCGGGAGTCTGGAGACCCAGTACTTC
CASSPATSGSLETQYF
>TRBD2|TRBV7-9|TRBJ2-3|few
TGTGCCAGCAGCCCAGGACTAGCGGGTACCGCTACGCAGTATTTT
CASSPGLAGTATQYF
>TRBD2|TRBV25-1|TRBJ2-1|.
TGTGCCAGCAGTGAATACGGGACTAACTACAATGAGCAGTTCTTC
CASSEYGTNYNEQFF
>.|TRBV10-2|TRBJ2-1|.
TGCGCCAGCTCGGTGGTACGGAGCTCCTACAATGAGCAGTTCTTC
CASSVVRSSYNEQFF
>.|TRBV14|TRBJ2-7|.
TGTGCCAGCAGCCAGAGTCGCGGAACCTACGAGCAGTACTTC
CASSQSRGTYEQYF
>.|TRBV12-5|TRBJ1-1|once
TGTGCTAGTGCACCGGGGGAGTACACTGAAGCTTTCTTT
CASAPGEYTEAFF
>TRBD2|TRBV6-1|TRBJ2-5|.
TGTGCCAGCAGTGACCGGCTAGCGGCCCAAGAGACCCAGTACTTC
CASSDRLAAQETQYF
>.|TRBV28|TRBJ2-5|.
TGTGCCAGCAGTTTAGTCAACAGGGAGGAGACCCAGTACTTC
CASSLVNREETQYF
>.|TRBV6-1|TRBJ2-7|.
TGTGCCAGCAGTGGACATGGAGGCTTGTTCCCCTACGAGCAGTACTTC
CASSGHGGLFPYEQYF
>.|TRBV27|TRBJ2-1|.
TGTGCCAGCAGTTTACAGGGTTCATCCTACAATGAGCAGTTCTTC
CASSLQGSSYNEQFF
>.|TRBV28|TRBJ1-2|.
TGTGCCAGCAGTTTATTTAGTTGGTGGCAGGGGACGGATGGCTACACCTTC
CASSLFSWWQGTDGYTF
>.|TRBV7-9|TRBJ2-1|.
TGTGCCAGCAGCCGAGCGGACTCCTACAATGAGCAGTTCTTC
CASSRADSYNEQFF
>TRBD2|TRBV19|TRBJ2-1|.
TGTGCCAGTAGTATAACTAGCGGGAGCAATGAGCAGTTCTTC
CASSITSGSNEQFF
>.|TRBV27|TRBJ2-2|many
TGTGCCAGCACTTGGATCGTCGGCGGGGAGCTGTTTTTT
CASTWIVGGELFF
>.|TRBV28|TRBJ2-3|once
TGTGCCAGCAGGTCGGGTCTGGCAGATACGCAGTATTTT
CASRSGLADTQYF
>TRBD2|TRBV4-1|TRBJ2-1|.
TGCGCCAGCAGCCAAGTCAGGCTAGCGGCGTACAATGAGCAGTTCTTC
CASSQVRLAAYNEQFF